The 27 T cell receptor beta chains reported below all come from one sample, sequenced in a study of blood T cell repertoires in COVID-19. Profiled with immunoSEQ multiplex PCR; TCRdb holds only in-frame clones, not every one. Among approximately 170,000 clones listed, about 86% were seen once. Sequencing used peripheral blood. These receptors were obtained from a woman in her 70s who had recovered from COVID-19.

The V and J genes are TRBV6-5 and TRBJ1-2, with 7 bases lining up with TRBD1. Unmatched junction bases numbered 6, after V lost 0 bases and J lost 5 bases. CDR3 length: 15 amino acids. Germline-derived CDR1 and CDR2 are MNHEY and SVGAGI. CDR3 DNA sequence: TGTGCCAGCAGTTACTCGATAAGCAGGGGGTATGGCTACACCTTC. It codes for CASSYSISRGYGYTF.

This chain links TRBV30 with TRBJ1-6, with 8 bases matching TRBD1. Germline V lookup: CDR1 GTSNPN, CDR2 SVGIG (reference sequence). CDR3 length: 17 amino acids. The V and J ends lost 0 bases and 7 bases, in that order; junction bases with no gene match: 11. CDR3 sequence (DNA): TGTGCCTGGAGTGTACGGGCAGGGGGCCCCCAAAATTCACCCCTCCACTTT. Its translation is CAWSVRAGGPQNSPLHF. The full variable domain, with the rest looked up from reference TRBV30 and TRBJ1-6, is SQTIHQWPATLVQPVGSPLSLECTVEGTSNPNLYWYRQAAGRGLQLLFYSVGIGQISSEVPQNLSASRPQDRQFILSSKKLLLSDSGFYLCAWSVRAGGPQNSPLHFGNGTRLTVT.

The V and J genes are TRBV30 and TRBJ2-5, with D maybe TRBD2 (6 bases). The length of the CDR3 is 13 residues. V dropped 3 bases and J dropped 0 bases, with 8 bases sitting between them. CDR1 GTSNPN and CDR2 SVGIG come from the germline V gene (reference sequence). The CDR3 reads CAWSGTYQETQYF. The CDR3 coding sequence is TGTGCCTGGAGCGGGACTTACCAAGAGACCCAGTACTTC. Together with reference TRBV30 and TRBJ2-5, the CDR3 gives the full variable domain: SQTIHQWPATLVQPVGSPLSLECTVEGTSNPNLYWYRQAAGRGLQLLFYSVGIGQISSEVPQNLSASRPQDRQFILSSKKLLLSDSGFYLCAWSGTYQETQYFGPGTRLLVL.

For the CDR3, the DNA is TGTGCCAGCAGCTCCTGGGAACGGACAGAAAAAGAGACCCAGTACTTC. It is translated as CASSSWERTEKETQYF. The chain recombines TRBV5-5 with TRBJ2-5; maybe TRBD1 (6 bases). CDR3 length: 16 residues. V lost 3 bases and J 3 bases, leaving 18 bases between the germline ends. The germline V gene has CDR1 SGHKS and CDR2 YYEKEE (reference sequence).

The chain carries TRBV5-1 and TRBJ2-1; 9 bases line up with TRBD1. The germline CDR1 and CDR2 sequences are SGHRS and YFSETQ. Trimming removed 5 bases from V and 6 bases from J; junction bases left unmatched: 6. CDR3 length equals 14 residues. The CDR3 is CASSRQGGVNEQFF. In nucleotides, the CDR3 is TGCGCCAGCAGTAGACAGGGGGGTGTCAATGAGCAGTTCTTC.

The V call is TRBV27, the J call TRBJ1-2; perhaps TRBD1 as D (5 bases). The CDR3 runs to 12 residues. The V gene lost 6 bases and the J gene lost 6 bases, with 11 bases spanning the gap. Germline CDR1 and CDR2: MNHEY and SMNVEV (reference sequence). The CDR3 sequence is CASSPRGDGYTF. The CDR3 DNA sequence: TGTGCCAGCAGCCCGCGGGGGGATGGCTACACCTTC.

The V and J genes are TRBV7-3 and TRBJ2-1; TRBD2 matches 13 bases. After removal of 5 bases from V and 8 bases from J, the junction contained 6 bases not matched to a gene. The CDR3 consists of 15 residues. CDR1 SGHTA and CDR2 FQGTGA come from the germline V gene. The CDR3 is CASSPHGLAGDEQFF. CDR3 nucleotides: TGTGCCAGCAGCCCCCACGGACTAGCGGGAGATGAGCAGTTCTTC.

This clone came up a few times. The chain joins TRBV29-1 to TRBJ1-1; perhaps TRBD1 as D (5 bases). CDR1 is SQVTM, CDR2 ANQGSEA, per germline. The CDR3 length is 15 residues. V lost 4 bases and J lost 2, with 17 bases in between. CDR3 sequence: CSVGTSQTANTEAFF. The CDR3 region has the DNA TGCAGCGTTGGAACCTCCCAGACAGCCAACACTGAAGCTTTCTTT.

This rearrangement joins TRBV6-2 or TRBV6-3 to TRBJ2-2; 9 nucleotides line up with TRBD2. The CDR3 extends over 15 amino acids. Germline lookup yields CDR1 MNHEY and CDR2 SVGEGT. Trimming took 0 bases from V and 6 from J; bases not matched to a gene: 2. The CDR3 loop reads CASSYSREGAGELFF. The CDR3 DNA is TGTGCCAGCAGTTACTCGCGGGAGGGGGCCGGGGAGCTGTTTTTT.

The chain has TRBV7-2 and TRBJ2-7, with D hard to call. The CDR3 consists of 16 residues. The V and J ends lost 2 bases and 1 base respectively, with 15 bases between them. CDR1 is SGHTA, CDR2 FQGNSA, per germline. This CDR3 reads CASSLRTVATSYEQYF. CDR3 DNA: TGTGCCAGCAGCTTAAGAACAGTCGCGACATCCTACGAGCAGTACTTC.

The chain has TRBV7-6 and TRBJ1-5, with 9 bases aligning to TRBD1. The CDR3 contains 16 residues. V gave up 5 bases and J gave up 1 base; unmatched junction bases: 6. The germline V gene encodes CDR1 SGHVS and CDR2 FNYEAQ. The CDR3 bases are TGTGCCAGCAGCCCCCGGACAGGGGCAAGCAATCAGCCCCAGCATTTT. It encodes CASSPRTGASNQPQHF.

V is TRBV3-1 (or the pseudogene TRBV3-2) and J is TRBJ2-3, with 11 bases identical to TRBD2. The CDR3 runs 15 residues. The germline V gene encodes CDR1 LGHDT and CDR2 YNNKEL (reference sequence). Losses at the gene ends were 4 bases for V and 3 bases for J; bases not matched to a gene: 3. As DNA, the CDR3 is TGTGCCAGCAGCCTAGCGGGGGGGTTAACAGATACGCAGTATTTT. This encodes CASSLAGGLTDTQYF.

The rearrangement uses TRBV10-2 and TRBJ2-5; TRBD2 matches 10 bases. The CDR3 runs to 15 residues. The germline CDR1 and CDR2 sequences are WSHSY and SAAADI. Germline trimming cut 3 bases from V and 5 bases from J; bases unmatched to any gene: 6. Here the CDR3 reads CASSDQRGGRETQYF. The DNA for the CDR3 is TGCGCCAGCAGTGATCAGCGGGGGGGCCGGGAGACCCAGTACTTC.

The CDR3 reads CASSYGLSYNEQFF. The CDR3 DNA reads as TGTGCCAGCAGTTACGGGCTTTCCTACAATGAGCAGTTCTTC. The chain joins TRBV6-2 or TRBV6-3 to TRBJ2-1; D remains ambiguous. Germline V lookup: CDR1 MNHEY, CDR2 SVGEGT. The CDR3 contains 14 residues. Trimming shortened V by 2 bases and J by 1 base, and 6 bases separated the two germline ends.

This sequence joins TRBV6-1 and TRBJ2-3, with 10 bases aligning to TRBD2. Germline values: CDR1 MNHNS, CDR2 SASEGT. Unmatched junction bases numbered 5, after V lost 4 bases and J lost 1 base. This CDR3 region has 16 residues. The CDR3: CASSAIAGGGTDTQYF. CDR3 bases: TGTGCCAGCAGTGCTATAGCGGGGGGCGGCACAGATACGCAGTATTTT.

V is TRBV7-8 and J is TRBJ2-2; D not resolved. V dropped 5 bases and J dropped 1 base, with 11 bases sitting between them. The CDR3 loop spans 15 amino acids. Germline loops: CDR1 SGHVS, CDR2 FQNEAQ. This CDR3 reads CASSRAPRNTGELFF. CDR3 in DNA: TGTGCCAGCAGCCGAGCCCCTAGGAACACCGGGGAGCTGTTTTTT.

The genes are TRBV3-1 (or the pseudogene TRBV3-2) and TRBJ1-3; 8 positions agree with TRBD1. With 4 bases clipped from V and 6 bases from J, the junction kept 5 bases outside the gene matches. Germline CDR1 and CDR2: LGHDT and YNNKEL (reference sequence). This CDR3 comprises 14 residues. The CDR3 here is CASSPGTGANTIYF. CDR3 coding DNA: TGTGCCAGCAGCCCAGGGACAGGAGCAAACACCATATATTTT.

J is TRBJ1-1 and V is TRBV7-9, with 8 nucleotides matching TRBD1. Trimming cost V 1 base and J 1 base; bases outside gene matches: 11. Germline V CDR1 and CDR2: SEHNR, FQNEAQ (reference sequence). The CDR3 loop spans 18 amino acids. CDR3 protein: CASSLVGGRGPANTEAFF. In nucleotides, the CDR3 is TGTGCCAGCAGCTTAGTCGGTGGCAGGGGGCCTGCGAACACTGAAGCTTTCTTT.

The V gene is TRBV7-3, the J gene TRBJ1-2; TRBD1 aligns across 9 bases. The CDR3 length is 13 residues. Germline lookup yields CDR1 SGHTA and CDR2 FQGTGA. With V trimmed by 1 base and J by 7 bases, 1 base remained unmatched. The chain's CDR3 is CASSLRQGVGYTF. The CDR3 DNA is TGTGCCAGCAGCTTAAGACAGGGGGTTGGCTACACCTTC.

This sequence joins TRBV11-2 and TRBJ1-2; 7 bases align to TRBD1. V trimming: 4 bases; J trimming: 8 bases; junction bases outside the gene matches: 10. The CDR3 length is 14 residues. Germline V gives CDR1 SGHAT, CDR2 FQNNGV. CDR3 DNA: TGTGCCAGCAGCTCAAAGACAGGGCAATTGGGCTACACCTTC. It is translated as CASSSKTGQLGYTF. The full variable domain, its missing parts supplied by reference TRBV11-2 and TRBJ1-2, is EAGVAQSPRYKIIEKRQSVAFWCNPISGHATLYWYQQILGQGPKLLIQFQNNGVVDDSQLPKDRFSAERLKGVDSTLKIQPAKLEDSAVYLCASSSKTGQLGYTFGSGTRLTVV.

This clone is a singleton in its sample. CDR3: CASTHWEGWGQPQHF. CDR3 DNA sequence: TGTGCCAGCACCCACTGGGAGGGGTGGGGACAGCCCCAGCATTTT. The rearrangement uses TRBV27 and TRBJ1-5, with TRBD1 as a possible D gene (5 bases). Trimming removed 7 bases from V and 7 bases from J, with 20 bases in between. Germline V gene sequence: CDR1 MNHEY, CDR2 SMNVEV (reference sequence). This CDR3 has 15 amino acids.

As regards this clone: An end of the junction differs from the germline gene, which may be a read error. The V and J genes are TRBV5-4 and TRBJ2-5, with TRBD2 identical over 7 bases. Germline values: CDR1 SGHNT, CDR2 YYREEE (reference sequence). CDR3 length: 11 amino acids. The CDR3 reads CASSLGGDYHF. CDR3 DNA: TGTGCCAGCAGCTTGGGGGGGGACTACCACTTC.

This clone has only one observation. This rearrangement joins TRBV30 to TRBJ2-2; TRBD1 matches 10 bases. This CDR3 contains 14 residues. Per the germline V gene, CDR1 is GTSNPN and CDR2 is SVGIG (reference sequence). The V and J ends lost 0 bases and 6 bases, in that order; junction bases with no gene match: 1. The CDR3 sequence: CAWSVTGGPGELFF. The CDR3 DNA reads TGTGCCTGGAGTGTGACAGGGGGCCCCGGGGAGCTGTTTTTT.

The chain has TRBV28 and TRBJ1-2, with D possibly TRBD1 on 5 matching bases. V lost 6 bases and J 7 bases, leaving 12 bases between the germline ends. The CDR3 totals 12 residues. Germline values: CDR1 MDHEN, CDR2 SYDVKM. The CDR3 is CASRPSGGGYTF. The CDR3 nucleotides read TGTGCCAGCAGACCCTCCGGGGGTGGCTACACCTTC.

This clone was seen more than once but under ten times. The chain uses TRBV18 and TRBJ1-5; D is perhaps TRBD1 (5 bases). V was clipped by 3 bases and J by 1 base, with 13 bases between them. The CDR3 covers 16 residues. The germline CDR1 and CDR2 sequences are KGHSH and LQKENI. The CDR3 spells CASSPQTVGSNQPQHF. The CDR3 DNA sequence: TGTGCCAGCTCACCCCAGACAGTAGGAAGCAATCAGCCCCAGCATTTT.

The J gene is TRBJ2-2, the V gene TRBV5-1; 7 nucleotides align to TRBD1. The CDR3 covers 16 residues. V trimming: 1 base; J trimming: 2 bases; junction bases outside the gene matches: 5. Germline lookup yields CDR1 SGHRS and CDR2 YFSETQ. CDR3 coding DNA: TGCGCCAGCAGCTTGTCGACAGGGATAAACACCGGGGAGCTGTTTTTT. It specifies CASSLSTGINTGELFF.

Only a few counts were recorded for this clone. J is TRBJ1-2 and V is TRBV5-6; D is possibly TRBD1 (5 bases). The CDR3 contains 17 residues. Trimming pared 3 bases from V and 0 bases from J, leaving 18 bases between. Germline lookup yields CDR1 SGHDT and CDR2 YYEEEE. CDR3 in DNA: TGTGCCAGCAGCTGGACAACTCGCCCTCCAGCTAACTATGGCTACACCTTC. Amino acids: CASSWTTRPPANYGYTF. Together with reference TRBV5-6 and TRBJ1-2, the CDR3 gives the full variable domain: DAGVTQSPTHLIKTRGQQVTLRCSPKSGHDTVSWYQQALGQGPQFIFQYYEEEERQRGNFPDRFSGHQFPNYSSELNVNALLLGDSALYLCASSWTTRPPANYGYTFGSGTRLTVV.